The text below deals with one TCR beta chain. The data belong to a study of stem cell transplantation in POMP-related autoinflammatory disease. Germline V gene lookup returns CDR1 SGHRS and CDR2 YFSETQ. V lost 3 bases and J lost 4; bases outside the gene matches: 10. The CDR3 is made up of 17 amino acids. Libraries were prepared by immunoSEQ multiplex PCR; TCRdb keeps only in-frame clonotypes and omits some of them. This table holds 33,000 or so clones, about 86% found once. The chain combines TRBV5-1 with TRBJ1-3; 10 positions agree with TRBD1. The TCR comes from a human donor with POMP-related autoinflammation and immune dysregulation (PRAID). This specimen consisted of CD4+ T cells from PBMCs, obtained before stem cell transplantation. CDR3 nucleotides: TGCGCCAGCAGCTGGAGACAGGGGGCGAGCTCCGGAAACACCATATATTTT. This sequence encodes CASSWRQGASSGNTIYF.